This is a list of T cell receptor beta chains from one sample in a study of shared clonotypes between healthy human individuals. The data were produced by immunoSEQ multiplex PCR, yet TCRdb's version contains in-frame clones alone and is incomplete. The sample carries over a million clones, around 74% recorded once. The sample was memory CD4+ T cells sorted from blood. The receptors come from a man younger than 35 in good health. Each CDR3 is given with its conserved first and last residue. Fields, in order: J gene, D gene, V gene, clone size, CDR3 DNA, CDR3 protein. The D gene is left open where the match is weak. Rows may omit the clone size; those that give it use once, few, many or a size class.

>TRBJ1-3|.|TRBV12-5|once
TGTGCTAGTGCCCAGTCGGGGGGAGGAAACACCATATATTTT
CASAQSGGGNTIYF
>TRBJ2-1|.|TRBV5-6|few
TGTGCCAGCAGCTTAAGGGGGGGAACCTACAATGAGCAGTTCTTC
CASSLRGGTYNEQFF
>TRBJ2-3|.|TRBV11-2|.
TGTGCCAGCAGCCCAGGACTGTCCGGGACTAGCACAGATACGCAGTATTTT
CASSPGLSGTSTDTQYF
>TRBJ1-2|.|TRBV29-1|.
TGCAGCGTTGACACATTGGACTATGGCTACACCTTC
CSVDTLDYGYTF
>TRBJ2-5|.|TRBV2|.
TGTGCCAGCATCGGGACGGCCCAGCCCGGGGCCCAGTACTTC
CASIGTAQPGAQYF
>TRBJ2-1|.|TRBV27|.
TGTGCCAGCAGTTTATCTCAGGGGAGGGATGAGCAGTTCTTC
CASSLSQGRDEQFF
>TRBJ1-1|TRBD1|TRBV13|few
TGTGCCAGCAGTCGACCAGGGGGCTACACTGAAGCTTTCTTT
CASSRPGGYTEAFF
>TRBJ2-5|.|TRBV29-1|.
TGCAGCGTTGAAGTAGGAGGAGCGACCCAGTACTTC
CSVEVGGATQYF
>TRBJ2-3|.|TRBV5-8|.
TGTGCCAGCAGCTTGCTACGAGGAATAGATACGCAGTATTTT
CASSLLRGIDTQYF
>TRBJ2-7|TRBD2|TRBV27|.
TGTGCCAGCAGTATCTACTCCGGGACTAGCGGGAGGAAGAACTACGAGCAGTACTTC
CASSIYSGTSGRKNYEQYF
>TRBJ2-5|.|TRBV7-2|.
TGTGCCAGCAGCTTAGCGTTACTAGACCAAGAGACCCAGTACTTC
CASSLALLDQETQYF
>TRBJ2-7|.|TRBV19|.
TGTGCCACCAAAATGGGGAACGAGCAGTACTTC
CATKMGNEQYF
>TRBJ2-7|.|TRBV11-3|.
TGTGCCAGCAGCTTAAGGGGTGGCGAGCAGTACTTC
CASSLRGGEQYF
>TRBJ1-3|.|TRBV18|.
TGTGCCAGCTCCCCGGGCAAGGATGGAAACACCATATATTTT
CASSPGKDGNTIYF
>TRBJ2-7|.|TRBV5-4|.
TGTGCCAGCAGCTCCAAGTACGAGCAGTACTTC
CASSSKYEQYF
>TRBJ1-1|.|TRBV5-8|.
TGTGCCAGCACCGCGGGGCCTACATCGGGCAAGCAAGAGACTGAAGCTTTCTTT
CASTAGPTSGKQETEAFF
>TRBJ2-5|.|TRBV5-1|.
TGCGCCAGCAGCTTGTCCAGAACCCAAGAGACCCAGTACTTC
CASSLSRTQETQYF
>TRBJ2-1|.|TRBV7-9|.
TGTGCCAGCAGCCTGAGGGACAATCACAATGAGCAGTTCTTC
CASSLRDNHNEQFF
>TRBJ1-2|TRBD1|TRBV7-8|.
TGTGCCAGCAGCTTAGCCCAGACAGGGGCGGGTCGTGGCTACACCTTC
CASSLAQTGAGRGYTF
>TRBJ2-3|TRBD2|TRBV7-8|.
TGTGCCAGCAGCTGGACTAGCGGGGGAGGTCCGAGAACAGATACGCAGTATTTT
CASSWTSGGGPRTDTQYF
>TRBJ1-5|.|TRBV7-2|.
TGTGCCAGCAGCCCCTGGAATCAGCCCCAGCATTTT
CASSPWNQPQHF
>TRBJ1-1|.|TRBV7-9|.
TGTGCCAGCAGCTTAGGAACGGACAGCCTAAAGAACACTGAAGCTTTCTTT
CASSLGTDSLKNTEAFF
>TRBJ2-5|TRBD1|TRBV6-1|.
TGTGCCAGCAGTGAAGCGCTTCGGACAGGCCAAGAGACCCAGTACTTC
CASSEALRTGQETQYF
>TRBJ2-5|TRBD1|TRBV7-6|.
TGTGCCAGCAGACGGACAGGCTTCCAAGAGACCCAGTACTTC
CASRRTGFQETQYF
>TRBJ1-5|.|TRBV6-1|.
TGTGCCAGCAGTGTCGAGACAGGCCCCAACCAGCCCCAGCATTTT
CASSVETGPNQPQHF
>TRBJ2-1|TRBD2|TRBV6-6|.
TGTGCCAGCAGTTACTCTAGCAGCGGGAGCTATGAGCAGTTCTTC
CASSYSSSGSYEQFF
>TRBJ2-5|TRBD1|TRBV5-8|.
TGTGCCAGCAGCCGGGGACAGGGGGCTTATGAGACCCAGTACTTC
CASSRGQGAYETQYF
>TRBJ2-1|.|TRBV5-1|few
TGCGCCAGCAGCGGACTGTCATACAATGAGCAGTTCTTC
CASSGLSYNEQFF
>TRBJ2-5|TRBD2|TRBV7-4|.
TGTGCCCGACGGCTAGCGGGAGGGGGAGAGACCCAGTACTTC
CARRLAGGGETQYF
>TRBJ2-3|TRBD2|TRBV27|.
TGTGCCAGCAGTTTCGCGGGGGAACTCACAGATACGCAGTATTTT
CASSFAGELTDTQYF
>TRBJ2-6|.|TRBV7-2|once
TGTGCCAGCAGCTTAGCGGGGCGAAGCTCTGGGGCCAACGTCCTGACTTTC
CASSLAGRSSGANVLTF
>TRBJ2-3|TRBD1|TRBV27|.
TGTGCCAGCAGATGGAGACAGGGGGCGCGCACAGATACGCAGTATTTT
CASRWRQGARTDTQYF
>TRBJ2-4|.|TRBV4-1|.
TGCGCCAGCAGCCTAGAACGAGTACTCTCGGGGAGCAAAAACATTCAGTACTTC
CASSLERVLSGSKNIQYF
>TRBJ2-3|TRBD2|TRBV29-1|.
TGCAGCGTGCTTAGAGGACTAGCGGGGGGAACAGATACGCAGTATTTT
CSVLRGLAGGTDTQYF
>TRBJ1-5|.|TRBV28|.
TGTGCCAGCAACTGGGGGCTCAATCAGCCCCAGCATTTT
CASNWGLNQPQHF
>TRBJ2-2|TRBD1|TRBV25-1|.
TGTGCCAGCAGTGACAGGGGGCCCGGGGAGCTGTTTTTT
CASSDRGPGELFF
>TRBJ2-7|TRBD1|TRBV28|.
TGTGCCAGCAGGCCCCCGGGACAGGGGGAACGGCAGTACTTC
CASRPPGQGERQYF
>TRBJ2-2|TRBD1|TRBV30|.
TGTGCCTGGAGAGGAGGACAGGGGTCCTTCACCGGGGAGCTGTTTTTT
CAWRGGQGSFTGELFF
>TRBJ2-7|.|TRBV18|.
TGTGTCAGCTCACCACGACCCTACGAGCAGTACTTC
CVSSPRPYEQYF
>TRBJ1-6|TRBD1|TRBV9|many
TGTGCCAGCAGCGGGGACAGCTCCTATAATTCACCCCTCCACTTT
CASSGDSSYNSPLHF
>TRBJ2-1|TRBD2|TRBV5-4|.
TGTGCCAGCAGCCGCGCGACTAGCGGGGGCCCCCGCTCCTACAATGAGCAGTTCTTC
CASSRATSGGPRSYNEQFF
>TRBJ2-3|TRBD2|TRBV9|.
TGTGCCAGCAGCGTAGATCGGACTAGGGGAGATACGCAGTATTTT
CASSVDRTRGDTQYF